The clone carrying this T cell receptor beta chain has just a few counts. Its specificity is not known. The data belong to a study of blood T cells in healthy people across ages. Overall study context: The template switching approach captured approximately one barcoded beta molecule for every two T cells. Study findings and constraints: Per-million-T-cell TCR beta diversity fell roughly linearly with age. More naive CD4+ cells and higher diversity were found in long-lived than in aged donors.

With a J-beta primer mix and a sample-barcoded 5' primer, a second PCR ran about 6 to 11 cycles. Every molecule of cDNA carried a tag from a template-switch adaptor with 12 random nucleotides. MiXCR, applied by TCRdb to the 5' RACE reads, yields one record per CDR3 protein. This table has roughly 1,800,000 distinct CDR3 sequences, about 49% appearing once. This CDR3 contains 14 residues. Germline V gene lookup returns CDR1 DFQATT and CDR2 SNEGSKA (reference sequence). V trimming: 6 bases; J trimming: 8 bases; junction bases outside the gene matches: 10. The chain uses TRBV20-1 and TRBJ2-1, with TRBD2 identical over 10 bases. The sequenced sample was blood. This TCR came from a woman between 40 and 55 years old in good health. The CDR3 DNA follows: TGCAGTGCCACAGCGGGGGGGCCTGGGGATGAGCAGTTCTTC. It yields the protein CSATAGGPGDEQFF.